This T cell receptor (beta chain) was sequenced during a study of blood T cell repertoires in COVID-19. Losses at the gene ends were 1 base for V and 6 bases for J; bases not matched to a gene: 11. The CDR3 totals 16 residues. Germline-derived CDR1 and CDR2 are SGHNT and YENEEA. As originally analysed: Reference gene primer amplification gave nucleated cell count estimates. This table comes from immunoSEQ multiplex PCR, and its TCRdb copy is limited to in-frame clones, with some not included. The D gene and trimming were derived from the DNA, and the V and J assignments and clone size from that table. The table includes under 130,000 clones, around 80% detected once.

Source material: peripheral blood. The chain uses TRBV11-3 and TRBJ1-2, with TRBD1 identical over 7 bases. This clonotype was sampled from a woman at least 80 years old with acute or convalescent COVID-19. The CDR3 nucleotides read TGTGCCAGCAGCTTAGGACAGGGTAATGTACAGCATGGCTACACCTTC. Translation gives CASSLGQGNVQHGYTF.